The 24 T cell receptor beta chains below were found in one sample sequenced in a study of T cells after yellow fever vaccination. TCRdb analysed the 5' RACE reads with MiXCR anew, one entry per CDR3 protein. The sample has 300,000 to 450,000 distinct CDR3 sequences; 7% to 10% are singletons. This sample comprised PBMCs, obtained about 49 days after the first yellow fever vaccination. Source of these receptors: a man aged 18 to 29 who received the YFV17D yellow fever vaccine.

This clonotype was seen ten or more times. The rearrangement uses TRBV5-1 and TRBJ2-1, with D hard to call. Looked up from germline, CDR1 is SGHRS and CDR2 is YFSETQ. Trimming removed 0 bases from V and 7 bases from J, with 8 bases in between. The CDR3 is 13 amino acids. For the CDR3, the DNA is TGCGCCAGCAGCTTGGGGTGGCAGAATGAGCAGTTCTTC. Residues: CASSLGWQNEQFF.

The chain links TRBV15 to TRBJ2-5; no definite D call. The CDR3 contains 13 residues. Germline-derived CDR1 and CDR2 are LNHNV and YYDKDF (reference sequence). V was shortened by 3 bases and J by 5 bases, with 10 bases between the two germline ends. The CDR3 spells CATSSLISETQYF. The CDR3, as DNA: TGTGCCACCAGCAGTCTAATTTCGGAGACCCAGTACTTC.

This clonotype was seen a few times. The chain has TRBV12-3 or TRBV12-4 and TRBJ1-1; D unresolved. This CDR3 comprises 13 residues. V gave up 3 bases and J gave up 5 bases, with 10 bases separating them. CDR3 in DNA: TGTGCCAGCAGTTTGATCCCGGAGACTGAAGCTTTCTTT. Translating gives CASSLIPETEAFF.

The rearrangement links TRBV28 to TRBJ2-7; 10 bases fit TRBD1. The CDR3 is 15 residues long. V lost 5 bases and J lost 1; bases outside the gene matches: 5. CDR1 and CDR2 from the germline V gene are MDHEN and SYDVKM. This CDR3 is CASSPWTGGSYEQYF. CDR3 nucleotide sequence: TGTGCCAGCAGTCCCTGGACAGGGGGGTCCTACGAGCAGTACTTC.

The chain uses TRBV6-9 and TRBJ2-1; D is perhaps TRBD1 or TRBD2 (5 bases each). The germline V gene encodes CDR1 MNHGY and CDR2 SVAAGI. V lost 0 bases and J lost 9, with 24 bases in between. CDR3 length: 18 residues. CDR3 protein: CASSYSIPGTPGDPEQFF. CDR3 DNA: TGTGCCAGCAGTTATTCGATCCCGGGGACCCCAGGTGACCCTGAGCAGTTCTTC.

J is TRBJ1-6 and V is TRBV18; D not certain. Between the trimmed V and J ends, which lost 2 bases and 14 bases, there was a span of 13 bases. This CDR3 spans 13 amino acids. The germline gives CDR1 KGHSH, CDR2 LQKENI. CDR3 sequence reads: CASSPERLAALHF. The CDR3 DNA sequence: TGTGCCAGCTCACCAGAGAGGCTAGCGGCCCTCCACTTT.

The chain couples TRBV5-1 to TRBJ2-3; D call uncertain. There are 15 residues in the CDR3. Trimming pared 2 bases from V and 2 bases from J, leaving 12 bases between. Germline CDR1 SGHRS, CDR2 YFSETQ. CDR3 sequence reads: CASSFDGLYTDTQYF. CDR3 bases: TGCGCCAGCAGCTTCGACGGCCTCTACACAGATACGCAGTATTTT.

The table lists this clonotype with many counts. The chain is built from TRBV20-1 and TRBJ1-1, with D possibly TRBD1 on 5 matching bases. CDR1 is DFQATT, CDR2 SNEGSKA, per germline (reference sequence). The CDR3 consists of 10 residues. The CDR3 is CRGWGTEAFF. CDR3 nucleotides: TGCAGGGGGTGGGGGACTGAAGCTTTCTTT.

V usage is TRBV5-1 and J usage is TRBJ2-7; 9 positions agree with TRBD1. Germline V CDR1 and CDR2: SGHRS, YFSETQ. The CDR3 is made up of 14 amino acids. The junction had 3 bases not matched to a gene; V was cut back by 3 bases and J by 2 bases. This CDR3 is CASSYGTGTYEQYV. The CDR3, as DNA: TGCGCCAGCAGCTACGGGACAGGGACCTACGAGCAGTACGTC.

This CDR3 is CASSRTSGAYNEQFF. The CDR3, as DNA: TGTGCCAGCAGTAGGACTAGCGGGGCTTACAATGAGCAGTTCTTC. V usage is TRBV6-4 and J usage is TRBJ2-1, with TRBD2 identical over 12 bases. V dropped 5 bases and J dropped 4; count of bases not matched to a gene: 3. This CDR3 comprises 15 residues. The germline CDR1 and CDR2 sequences are MRHNA and SNTAGT.

This chain uses TRBV5-4 with TRBJ2-1; the match to TRBD1 covers 10 bases. Germline CDR1 and CDR2: SGHNT and YYREEE (reference sequence). Unmatched junction bases numbered 6, after V lost 1 base and J lost 8 bases. The CDR3 contains 15 residues. CDR3 amino acids: CASSLSGQGLYEQFF. The CDR3, as DNA: TGTGCCAGCAGCTTGTCGGGACAGGGGCTTTATGAGCAGTTCTTC. Based on the CDR3 plus reference TRBV5-4 and TRBJ2-1, the full variable domain is ETGVTQSPTHLIKTRGQQVTLRCSSQSGHNTVSWYQQALGQGPQFIFQYYREEENGRGNFPPRFSGLQFPNYSSELNVNALELDDSALYLCASSLSGQGLYEQFFGPGTRLTVL.

This clonotype was seen a handful of times. The V call is TRBV7-9, the J call TRBJ2-5; D is uncertain. V lost 5 bases and J lost 5, with 9 bases in between. Germline V gene sequence: CDR1 SEHNR, CDR2 FQNEAQ (reference sequence). This CDR3 spans 12 amino acids. In DNA, the CDR3 is TGTGCCAGCAGCCTCCTATCGGAGACCCAGTACTTC. Translating it yields CASSLLSETQYF.

The chain joins TRBV20-1 to TRBJ1-5, with TRBD1 matching 7 bases. Germline V gene sequence: CDR1 DFQATT, CDR2 SNEGSKA (reference sequence). Trimming at V came to 1 base and at J to 4 bases, leaving 10 bases not matched to a gene. The CDR3 spans 16 residues. For the CDR3, the DNA is TGCAGTGCTAGAGCTCCCCGAGACAGGGAGAATCAGCCCCAGCATTTT. Protein: CSARAPRDRENQPQHF.

The sample holds a few counts of this clonotype. The chain joins TRBV11-1 to TRBJ2-7; D is unresolved. Germline V gene data show CDR1 as SGHAT and CDR2 as FQDESV (reference sequence). Trimming left V 8 bases short and J 3 bases short, with 5 bases between. This CDR3 region has 10 residues. CDR3 sequence reads: CASVGYEQYV. The CDR3, as DNA: TGTGCCAGCGTTGGCTACGAGCAGTACGTC.

This clonotype was seen a handful of times. CDR3 residues: CASSPAGTKIFPGNTIYF. The CDR3 bases are TGTGCCAGCAGCCCGGCCGGGACAAAAATCTTCCCTGGAAACACCATATATTTT. The V call is TRBV4-2, the J call TRBJ1-3; D may be TRBD1 (6 bases). The CDR3 contains 18 residues. Germline V gene sequence: CDR1 LGHNA, CDR2 YNFKEQ. With 4 bases removed from V and 2 bases from J, the gap between germline ends came to 21 bases.

This clonotype was seen only a few times. The chain joins TRBV7-2 to TRBJ1-4; possible D gene TRBD1, 5 bases. The CDR3 spans 15 residues. Trimming took off 5 bases at V and 2 bases at J, with 12 bases between the two ends. Germline lookup yields CDR1 SGHTA and CDR2 FQGNSA. The CDR3 here is CASSGRRGTNEKLFF. DNA for the CDR3: TGTGCCAGCAGCGGGAGGCGGGGGACTAATGAAAAACTGTTTTTT.

The table lists this clonotype with a few counts. J is TRBJ1-5 and V is TRBV7-2; 9 nucleotides align to TRBD1. The CDR3 is 16 residues long. Germline-derived CDR1 and CDR2 are SGHTA and FQGNSA. Unmatched junction bases numbered 9, after V lost 5 bases and J lost 4 bases. The CDR3 DNA reads as TGTGCCAGCAGCCCGGGGACAGGGACTTTTAATCAGCCCCAGCATTTT. Protein sequence: CASSPGTGTFNQPQHF.

This clonotype showed up many times. This chain uses TRBV6-5 with TRBJ2-3, with D unresolved. The CDR3 is made up of 14 amino acids. Trimming removed 3 bases at V and 0 bases at J, with 7 bases between. Germline V gives CDR1 MNHEY, CDR2 SVGAGI. The CDR3 DNA is TGTGCCAGCAGTTATACCGGGAGCACAGATACGCAGTATTTT. Residues: CASSYTGSTDTQYF.

There are a few counts of this clonotype. The chain couples TRBV14 to TRBJ2-4; D uncertain. This CDR3 has 11 amino acids. CDR1 SGHDN and CDR2 FVKESK come from the germline V gene. The V and J ends lost 4 bases and 8 bases respectively, with 6 bases between them. As DNA, the CDR3 is TGTGCCAGCAGCCGGTGGGACATTCAGTACTTC. This sequence encodes CASSRWDIQYF.

This clonotype was detected a few times. The rearrangement links TRBV28 to TRBJ1-2, with D unclear. Per germline, CDR1 MDHEN and CDR2 SYDVKM. The CDR3 is made up of 14 amino acids. Trimming stripped 7 bases from V and 7 bases from J, with 19 bases between. This CDR3 is CASNRLSWTIGYTF. In nucleotides, the CDR3 is TGTGCCAGCAATCGTTTATCCTGGACTATTGGCTACACCTTC.

This clonotype has at least ten counts. This chain's CDR3 is CASSQKWLAANTGELFF. As DNA, the CDR3 is TGTGCCAGCAGTCAAAAGTGGCTAGCGGCGAACACCGGGGAGCTGTTTTTT. The rearrangement uses TRBV3-1 and TRBJ2-2; the match to TRBD2 covers 7 bases. V trimming: 6 bases; J trimming: 0 bases; junction bases outside the gene matches: 10. Germline-derived CDR1 and CDR2 are LGHDT and YNNKEL (reference sequence). This CDR3 spans 17 amino acids.

This clonotype was observed a few times. The rearrangement links TRBV6-2 or TRBV6-3 to TRBJ2-1; 7 nucleotides match TRBD1. The CDR3 extends over 12 amino acids. Trimming cost V 4 bases and J 9 bases; bases outside gene matches: 3. From germline, CDR1 is MNHEY and CDR2 SVGEGT. The CDR3 region has the DNA TGTGCCAGCAGTTCGACAGGGATTGAGCAGTTCTTC. Translating it yields CASSSTGIEQFF.

The chain recombines TRBV20-1 with TRBJ2-3; D gene unclear. The CDR3 extends over 11 amino acids. The V gene's germline CDR1 is DFQATT and CDR2 SNEGSKA (reference sequence). V was trimmed by 5 bases and J by 6 bases, leaving 9 bases between them. The CDR3 spells CSAPRGDTQYF. The CDR3 DNA reads TGCAGTGCTCCCCGTGGGGATACGCAGTATTTT.

In this sample, this clonotype turned up many times. The gene calls are TRBV7-8 and TRBJ2-2; no clear D gene. The CDR3 contains 13 residues. The V and J ends lost 1 base and 4 bases respectively, with 4 bases between them. Per germline, CDR1 SGHVS and CDR2 FQNEAQ. The CDR3 DNA follows: TGTGCCAGCAGCTTAGACGGCACCGGGGAGCTGTTTTTT. Translated, it gives CASSLDGTGELFF.